This T cell receptor (beta chain) was sequenced in a study of blood T cell repertoires in COVID-19. In the study overall: The origin of the acute and convalescent COVID-19 samples was the United States, Italy and Spain.

This clone was seen a handful of times. Original processing notes: Nucleated cell counts were estimated from reference gene primer amplification. Sequenced by immunoSEQ multiplex PCR; TCRdb stores in-frame clones only, minus some. D and trimming were read from the DNA, whereas the V and J calls and clone size are those reported in that table. The table lists about 200,000 clones, roughly nine tenths of them singletons. The trim removed 1 base at V and 8 bases at J, leaving 7 bases unmatched. This CDR3 region has 15 residues. Germline V gives CDR1 SGHNT, CDR2 YYREEE (reference sequence). The material sequenced was peripheral blood. J is TRBJ1-2 and V is TRBV5-4; 11 positions agree with TRBD1. The TCR sequence derives from a woman in her seventies with acute or convalescent COVID-19. The DNA of the CDR3 is TGTGCCAGCAGCTTGAGAGGACAGGGGGCAGGAGGCTACACCTTC. Amino acid sequence: CASSLRGQGAGGYTF. Full variable domain (rest looked up from reference TRBV5-4 and TRBJ1-2): ETGVTQSPTHLIKTRGQQVTLRCSSQSGHNTVSWYQQALGQGPQFIFQYYREEENGRGNFPPRFSGLQFPNYSSELNVNALELDDSALYLCASSLRGQGAGGYTFGSGTRLTVV.